This T cell receptor (beta chain) was sequenced for a study of blood T cell repertoires in COVID-19. Study overall: Italy, Spain and the United States were the sources of the convalescent and acute COVID-19 samples. From T cells, B-cell-depleted T cells, or PBMCs came the material, which was cDNA or gDNA.

Per germline, CDR1 SGHTA and CDR2 FQGNSA. The CDR3 runs 17 residues. The J segment lost 1 base and the V segment lost 3 bases, leaving 10 bases of the junction unmatched. Under the authors' procedure: Estimated nucleated cell counts came from reference gene primer amplification. The data were produced by immunoSEQ multiplex PCR, yet TCRdb's version contains in-frame clones alone and is incomplete. Clonal size and the V and J genes are those of that table, whereas D and trimming came from the DNA. Found here are over 90,000 clones, 65% to 85% of them singletons; the top ten hold about 23%. The sequence came from a man aged 80 or over with active or convalescent COVID-19. The chain employs TRBV7-2 and TRBJ2-5, with 8 bases fitting TRBD1. The specimen sequenced was peripheral blood. CDR3 in amino acids: CASSLYRPRGLQETQYF. For the CDR3, the DNA is TGTGCCAGCAGCTTGTACAGACCCAGGGGGCTCCAAGAGACCCAGTACTTC.